The 28 T cell receptor beta chains below were found in one sample sequenced in a study of T-cell memory formation after mild COVID-19. TCRdb used MiXCR to reprocess the 5' RACE reads, holding one entry per CDR3 protein. This table has under 450,000 distinct CDR3 sequences, 20% to 25% appearing once. The specimen sequenced was PBMCs or a T cell subset sorted from them (not recorded which). These receptors came from an adult woman who had mild COVID-19 (a few samples of this study predate the infection). Cell type and time point are not known.

CDR3 amino acids: CASSSRTGFYEQYF. The CDR3 DNA follows: TGTGCCAGCAGTTCGAGGACAGGCTTCTACGAGCAGTACTTC. The chain links TRBV27 to TRBJ2-7; 7 bases are shared with TRBD1. CDR1 and CDR2 (germline): MNHEY, SMNVEV (reference sequence). This CDR3 is 14 amino acids long. The V segment lost 4 bases and the J segment 3 bases; nucleotides outside the gene matches: 6.

This clonotype was detected once. V and J are TRBV29-1 and TRBJ1-1; D may be TRBD1 (6 bases). Germline CDR1 SQVTM, CDR2 ANQGSEA. Trimming pared 0 bases from V and 5 bases from J, leaving 13 bases between. CDR3 length equals 14 residues. The CDR3 loop reads CSVEDSRGRTEAFF. In DNA form, the CDR3 reads TGCAGCGTTGAAGATTCCAGGGGCCGGACTGAAGCTTTCTTT.

The chain has TRBV4-1 and TRBJ2-3; a weak D match, TRBD1 (6 bases). Per germline, CDR1 MGHRA and CDR2 YSYEKL. V shed 0 bases and J shed 3 bases, with 16 bases lying between them. This CDR3 is 17 amino acids long. CDR3 DNA sequence: TGCGCCAGCAGCCAAGATTACAACAGGGAATTTACAGATACGCAGTATTTT. It translates to CASSQDYNREFTDTQYF.

This clonotype was seen a few times. The V and J genes are TRBV21-1 and TRBJ2-2; TRBD1 reflects the table's D call only, with no check against the DNA. TRBV21-1 is annotated as a pseudogene. The CDR3 has 16 amino acids. The CDR3 DNA is TGTGCCAGCAGCCCTTACAGGGATTCGAACACCGGGGAGCTGTTTTTT. It yields the protein CASSPYRDSNTGELFF.

This rearrangement joins TRBV7-3 to TRBJ2-3; 11 bases line up with TRBD2. J gave up 5 bases and V 5 bases, and 6 bases lay outside the gene matches. The CDR3 is 15 residues long. Germline CDR1 SGHTA, CDR2 FQGTGA. In DNA form, the CDR3 reads TGTGCCAGCAGCCCACAACTAGCGGGAGAAGATACGCAGTATTTT. It translates to CASSPQLAGEDTQYF.

The chain employs TRBV6-5 and TRBJ1-1, with unresolved D. With 4 bases removed from V and 8 bases from J, the gap between germline ends came to 8 bases. Germline CDR1 and CDR2: MNHEY and SVGAGI. CDR3 size: 11 residues. As DNA, the CDR3 is TGTGCCAGCAGTTCTTACAGAGAAGCTTTCTTT. Its translation is CASSSYREAFF.

This chain links TRBV12-3 or TRBV12-4 with TRBJ1-4; no definite D call. The CDR3 totals 16 residues. Trimming removed 3 bases from V and 4 bases from J, with 15 bases in between. The CDR3 loop reads CASSFSSLGLNEKLFF. The CDR3 DNA reads as TGTGCCAGCAGTTTCAGCAGTCTTGGCCTTAATGAAAAACTGTTTTTT.

This clonotype was seen a handful of times. The CDR3 DNA is TGTGCCAGCAGCTTGGCATGGGGGGGCACAGATACGCAGTATTTT. Translation gives CASSLAWGGTDTQYF. J is TRBJ2-3 and V is TRBV5-5; TRBD2 is a possible D gene (6 bases). The CDR3 is made up of 15 amino acids. Germline assignment: CDR1 SGHKS and CDR2 YYEKEE (reference sequence). Trimming cost V 0 bases and J 1 base, with 9 bases left between them.

This clonotype showed up just a few times. This chain links TRBV24-1 with TRBJ2-1; D remains unclear. This CDR3 has 12 residues. The ends were cut back, 6 bases at V and 6 bases at J, with 8 bases in the middle. In germline, CDR1 is KGHDR, CDR2 SFDVKD. The CDR3: CATSRLSNEQFF. CDR3 bases: TGTGCCACCAGTAGGCTTTCCAATGAGCAGTTCTTC.

This clonotype turned up a few times. This chain uses TRBV5-1 with TRBJ1-4, with TRBD1 matching 7 bases. There are 15 residues in the CDR3. The V and J ends lost 6 bases and 8 bases, in that order; junction bases with no gene match: 13. Germline V gene data show CDR1 as SGHRS and CDR2 as YFSETQ. The CDR3: CASTTTDRVREKLFF. DNA of the CDR3: TGCGCCAGCACCACCACAGACAGGGTACGGGAAAAACTGTTTTTT.

This clonotype was seen only a few times. The rearrangement joins TRBV5-6 to TRBJ2-3; TRBD2 aligns across 9 bases. Germline V gives CDR1 SGHDT, CDR2 YYEEEE. The CDR3 runs 20 residues. Losses at the gene ends were 0 bases for V and 5 bases for J; bases not matched to a gene: 19. The CDR3 nucleotides read TGTGCCAGCAGCTTGGTCCGCGCGCCTCTGATAGCGGGAGCTCGAGATACGCAGTATTTT. Protein product: CASSLVRAPLIAGARDTQYF.

The CDR3 sequence: CASSSPTQKYEQYF. CDR3 DNA: TGTGCCAGCAGTTCCCCCACCCAGAAGTACGAGCAGTACTTC. This chain joins TRBV6-6 and TRBJ2-7; D is ambiguous. The germline V and J ends were trimmed by 4 bases and 4 bases, with 14 bases remaining between them. The CDR3 consists of 14 residues. Looked up from germline, CDR1 is MNHNY and CDR2 is SVGAGI (reference sequence).

The V gene is TRBV19, the J gene TRBJ2-3; D is possibly TRBD1 (6 bases). The V gene lost 4 bases and the J gene lost 0 bases, with 14 bases spanning the gap. Germline V CDR1 and CDR2: LNHDA, SQIVND (reference sequence). This CDR3 comprises 16 residues. The CDR3 protein is CASSRGQMSSTDTQYF. CDR3 DNA: TGTGCCAGTAGTAGAGGACAGATGTCGAGCACAGATACGCAGTATTTT.

This clonotype has a handful of counts. The gene calls are TRBV20-1 and TRBJ2-3; either TRBD1 or TRBD2 may fit D (5 bases each). V was pared by 0 bases and J by 0 bases, with 10 bases between. The CDR3 has 15 residues. Per germline, CDR1 DFQATT and CDR2 SNEGSKA (reference sequence). CDR3 DNA sequence: TGCAGTGCTAGAGATCGGGACGCTAGCACAGATACGCAGTATTTT. This encodes CSARDRDASTDTQYF.

This clonotype was found many times. This sequence joins TRBV25-1 and TRBJ2-3; 11 nucleotides line up with TRBD2. Trimming removed 4 bases from V and 6 bases from J; junction bases left unmatched: 12. The CDR3 runs 17 residues. CDR1 MGHDK and CDR2 SYGVNS come from the germline V gene. The DNA of the CDR3 is TGTGCCAGCAGTGGACCAACTAGCGGGAGTGAGGATGATACGCAGTATTTT. Its protein is CASSGPTSGSEDDTQYF.

In this sample, this clonotype turned up a few times. The V and J genes are TRBV5-1 and TRBJ1-1; D unclear. Germline CDR1 reads SGHRS; CDR2 reads YFSETQ. V was cut by 5 bases and J by 3 bases, with 14 bases left in between. The CDR3 is 14 amino acids. CDR3 bases: TGCGCCAGCAGTCCTGCCTGGGTTGACACTGAAGCTTTCTTT. Translated, it gives CASSPAWVDTEAFF.

The chain recombines TRBV29-1 with TRBJ2-1; D not certain. This CDR3 has 15 residues. CDR1 is SQVTM and CDR2 is ANQGSEA in the germline V gene. With 6 bases removed from V and 4 bases from J, the gap between germline ends came to 19 bases. The DNA for the CDR3 is TGCAGCGTGGGAATGAGCCAGCGCCGATACAATGAGCAGTTCTTC. This sequence encodes CSVGMSQRRYNEQFF.

V usage is TRBV14 and J usage is TRBJ2-7; possible D gene TRBD2, 5 bases. V was clipped by 4 bases and J by 2 bases, with 9 bases between them. The CDR3 runs to 13 residues. Germline V gives CDR1 SGHDN, CDR2 FVKESK. The CDR3 DNA reads TGTGCCAGCAGCCGGACTTTCCCCTACGAGCAGTACTTC. This sequence encodes CASSRTFPYEQYF.

This chain uses TRBV5-1 with TRBJ2-2; 7 bases are a match to TRBD2. Germline CDR1 and CDR2: SGHRS and YFSETQ. The J segment lost 6 bases and the V segment lost 0 bases, leaving 2 bases of the junction unmatched. This CDR3 is built from 14 residues. CDR3: CASSLASGPGELFF. The DNA of the CDR3 is TGCGCCAGCAGCTTGGCTAGCGGTCCCGGGGAGCTGTTTTTT.

CDR3 sequence: CASSLGLDYNEQFF. Here the CDR3 DNA reads TGTGCCAGCAGCTTAGGACTAGATTACAATGAGCAGTTCTTC. The chain links TRBV7-2 to TRBJ2-1, with a weak D call TRBD2 (6 bases). V was shortened by 1 base and J by 4 bases, with 8 bases between the two germline ends. Germline lookup yields CDR1 SGHTA and CDR2 FQGNSA. This CDR3 spans 14 amino acids.

There are a few counts of this clonotype. The V call is TRBV9, the J call TRBJ1-4; the D gene is possibly TRBD1 (5 bases). The germline V and J ends were trimmed by 3 bases and 8 bases, with 11 bases remaining between them. CDR3 length: 13 residues. Germline-derived CDR1 and CDR2 are SGDLS and YYNGEE. The CDR3 DNA reads as TGTGCCAGCAGCGCCGACAGTGGGGAAAAACTGTTTTTT. Protein sequence: CASSADSGEKLFF.

V is TRBV5-1 and J is TRBJ2-7, with D possibly being TRBD1 (6 bases). The germline gives CDR1 SGHRS, CDR2 YFSETQ. The CDR3 extends over 15 amino acids. V lost 5 bases and J lost 7, with 22 bases in between. CDR3 DNA sequence: TGCGCCAGCAGGGACCGGGACAAAGCCACCATGGAGCAGTACTTC. Translation: CASRDRDKATMEQYF.

This clonotype has ten or more counts. The rearrangement uses TRBV20-1 and TRBJ2-3; 7 bases agree with TRBD1. The germline V gene has CDR1 DFQATT and CDR2 SNEGSKA (reference sequence). After removal of 1 base from V and 0 bases from J, the junction contained 4 bases not matched to a gene. The CDR3 runs 15 residues. Here the CDR3 reads CSARVGTASTDTQYF. CDR3 in DNA: TGCAGTGCTAGAGTAGGGACAGCTAGCACAGATACGCAGTATTTT.

This rearrangement joins TRBV6-6 to TRBJ1-5, with D perhaps matching TRBD1 (6 bases). The CDR3 totals 14 residues. Deletions cut 2 bases from V and 6 bases from J, with 11 bases between. Germline assignment: CDR1 MNHNY and CDR2 SVGAGI (reference sequence). The CDR3 region has the DNA TGTGCCAGCAGTTACCCAGGGGACCGTCAGCCCCAGCATTTT. This translates into CASSYPGDRQPQHF.

The chain joins TRBV2 to TRBJ1-6, with unresolved D. Trimming cost V 6 bases and J 0 bases, with 9 bases left between them. This CDR3 contains 15 residues. Germline CDR1 SNHLY, CDR2 FYNNEI. In DNA, the CDR3 is TGTGCCAGCAGCAAGCTTAGCTCCTATAATTCACCCCTCCACTTT. As protein: CASSKLSSYNSPLHF. Based on the CDR3 plus reference TRBV2 and TRBJ1-6, the full variable domain is EPEVTQTPSHQVTQMGQEVILRCVPISNHLYFYWYRQILGQKVEFLVSFYNNEISEKSEIFDDQFSVERPDGSNFTLKIRSTKLEDSAMYFCASSKLSSYNSPLHFGNGTRLTVT.

The gene calls are TRBV2 and TRBJ2-3, with D unclear. Germline V gives CDR1 SNHLY, CDR2 FYNNEI. This CDR3 spans 17 amino acids. Trimming shortened V by 2 bases and J by 0 bases, and 15 bases separated the two germline ends. The CDR3 coding sequence is TGTGCCAGCAGTGAATTTGGCCCAGCTACTAGCACAGATACGCAGTATTTT. It yields the protein CASSEFGPATSTDTQYF.

This clonotype has ten or more counts. J is TRBJ1-5 and V is TRBV12-3 or TRBV12-4, with 7 bases that match TRBD1. Germline trimming cut 6 bases from V and 2 bases from J; bases unmatched to any gene: 4. The CDR3 covers 14 residues. The CDR3 bases are TGTGCCAGCAGCCGTACAGGGGGCAATCAGCCCCAGCATTTT. Amino acids: CASSRTGGNQPQHF.

This clonotype was recorded at least ten times. The chain combines TRBV7-9 with TRBJ1-2; D call uncertain. Germline lookup yields CDR1 SEHNR and CDR2 FQNEAQ (reference sequence). Between the trimmed V and J ends, which lost 2 bases and 8 bases, there was a span of 9 bases. The CDR3 has 12 residues. CDR3: CASSLRRVGYTF. Written as DNA, the CDR3 is TGTGCCAGCAGCTTAAGGAGGGTCGGCTACACCTTC.